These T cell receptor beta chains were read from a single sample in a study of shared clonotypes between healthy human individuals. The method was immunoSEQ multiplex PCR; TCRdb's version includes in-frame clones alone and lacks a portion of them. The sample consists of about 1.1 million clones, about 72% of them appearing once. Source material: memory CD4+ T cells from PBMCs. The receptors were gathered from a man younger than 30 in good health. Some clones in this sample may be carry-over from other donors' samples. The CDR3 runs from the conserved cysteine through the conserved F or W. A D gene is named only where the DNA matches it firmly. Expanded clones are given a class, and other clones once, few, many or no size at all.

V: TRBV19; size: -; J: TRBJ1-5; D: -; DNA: TGTGCCAGCCGACGGAGGACAGTGAATAGCAATCAGCCCCAGCATTTT; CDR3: CASRRRTVNSNQPQHF
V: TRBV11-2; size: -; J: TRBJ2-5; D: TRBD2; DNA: TGTGCCAGCAGCTTAGAGGCGGGAGGGGGGGAGACCCAGTACTTC; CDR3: CASSLEAGGGETQYF
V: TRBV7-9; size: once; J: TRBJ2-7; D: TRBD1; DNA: TGTGCCAGCAGTGACAGGGTAGGCGGCGAGCAGTACTTC; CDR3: CASSDRVGGEQYF
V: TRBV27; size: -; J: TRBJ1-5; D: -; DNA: TGTGCCAGCAGTAACCACGGGCCACACGGGCAGCCCCAGCATTTT; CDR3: CASSNHGPHGQPQHF
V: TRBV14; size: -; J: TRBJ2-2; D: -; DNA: TGTGCCAGCACTCGGAGTACCGGGGAGCTGTTTTTT; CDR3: CASTRSTGELFF
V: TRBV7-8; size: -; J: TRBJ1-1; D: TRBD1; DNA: TGTGCCAGCAGTAGGACAGGCCTTGACACTGAAGCTTTCTTT; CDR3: CASSRTGLDTEAFF
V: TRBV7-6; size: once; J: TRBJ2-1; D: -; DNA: TGTGCCAGCAGCCGCGAGCCCCAGGCGTACAATGAGCAGTTCTTC; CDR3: CASSREPQAYNEQFF
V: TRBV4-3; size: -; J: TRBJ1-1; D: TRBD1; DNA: TGCGCCAGCAGCCAACGACAGGGTAGAGCTTTCTTT; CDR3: CASSQRQGRAFF
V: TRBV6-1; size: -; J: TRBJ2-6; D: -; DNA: TGTGCCAGCAGTGGGTCTGGGGCCAACGTCCTGACTTTC; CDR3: CASSGSGANVLTF
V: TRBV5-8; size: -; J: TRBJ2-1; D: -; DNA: TGTGCCACCTCGACACGCTCCGGACTCCGCAATGAGCAGTTCTTC; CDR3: CATSTRSGLRNEQFF
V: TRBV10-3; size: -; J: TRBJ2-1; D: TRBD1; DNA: TGTGCCATCAGTGGGGGACAGGGGGCCAATGAGCAGTTCTTC; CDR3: CAISGGQGANEQFF
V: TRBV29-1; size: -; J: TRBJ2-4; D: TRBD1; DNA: TGCAGCGTTGTAGGGCAGGGGGTACTAGCCAAAAACATTCAGTACTTC; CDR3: CSVVGQGVLAKNIQYF
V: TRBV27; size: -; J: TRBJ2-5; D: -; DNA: TGTGCCAGCAGTTTCGGGCGTAATCAAGAGACCCAGTACTTC; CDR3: CASSFGRNQETQYF
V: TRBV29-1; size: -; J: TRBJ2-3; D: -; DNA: TGCAGCGGGATCCCGGCGGGTGATACGCAGTATTTT; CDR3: CSGIPAGDTQYF
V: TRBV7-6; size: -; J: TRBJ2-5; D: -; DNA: TGTGCCAGCAGCCAAAACACGGACCAAGAGACCCAGTACTTC; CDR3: CASSQNTDQETQYF
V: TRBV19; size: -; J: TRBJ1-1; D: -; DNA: TGTGCCAGTAGTATAAGGGTAGACACTGAAGCTTTCTTT; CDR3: CASSIRVDTEAFF
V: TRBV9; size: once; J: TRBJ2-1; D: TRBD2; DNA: TGTGCCAGCAGCCGGGATAGCGGGGTCTCCTACAATGAGCAGTTCTTC; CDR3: CASSRDSGVSYNEQFF
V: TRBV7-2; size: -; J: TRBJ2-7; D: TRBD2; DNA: TGTGCCAGCAGCTTGCTAGCGGCAACCTACGAGCAGTACTTC; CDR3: CASSLLAATYEQYF
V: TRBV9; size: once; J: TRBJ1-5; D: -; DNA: TGTGCCAGCTACTCGGGGGCGGATCAGCCCCAGCATTTT; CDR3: CASYSGADQPQHF
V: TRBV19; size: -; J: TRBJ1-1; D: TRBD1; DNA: TGTGCCAGTAGTATAGATGGGAGACAGGGATCGAACACTGAAGCTTTCTTT; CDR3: CASSIDGRQGSNTEAFF
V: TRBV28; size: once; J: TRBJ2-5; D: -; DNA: TGTGCCAGCACCTCCCATAAGGGCGGGATCGAGACCCAGTACTTC; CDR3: CASTSHKGGIETQYF